This TCR beta chain derives from a study of T cell repertoires in cytomegalovirus infection. Study background: Signatures in public TCR beta sequences pointed to both CMV infection and matching HLA type.

Germline loops: CDR1 SGHVS, CDR2 FNYEAQ. The CDR3 length is 16 residues. For this clonotype: The target antigen is unknown. The junction and the germline gene differ at one end; a read error may be behind it.

Each CDR3 protein gets one entry after TCRdb re-called the reads with MiXCR. The sample consists of under 200,000 distinct CDR3 sequences, about 30% of them appearing once. General study findings and limits: HLA-C-restricted CMV clonotypes gave the most frequent clonotype in two of eight donors. Accumulated public TCR beta family frequency recognized individuals carrying CMV together with the relevant HLA.

The specimen was PBMCs. The clonotype originates from a human donor in good health (CMV status not recorded). Some clones in this sample may be carry-over from other donors' samples. The V gene is TRBV7-6, the J gene TRBJ2-2; D is unclear. CDR3 DNA sequence: TGTGCTAGCAGCCCAACTTCGGCTGCGGACACCGGGGAGCTGTTTTTT. Translated: CASSPTSAADTGELFF.